The 25 T cell receptor beta chains listed next were all sequenced from one sample in a study of T cells in Graves' hyperthyroidism and ophthalmopathy. There were TCR beta CDR3 regions amplified from RNA transcripts. Carried out on the TCR CDR3, a first-round RT-PCR used the HTBI primer set. TCRdb used MiXCR to reprocess the multiplex PCR reads, holding one entry per CDR3 protein. The table lists some 600,000 distinct CDR3 sequences, more than 11% of them singletons, with 5.8% in the top ten. The sequenced sample consisted of blood. These receptors originate from a woman under 40 with Graves' hyperthyroidism that later progressed to Graves' ophthalmopathy.

In this sample, this clonotype turned up many times. V and J are TRBV6-2 or TRBV6-3 and TRBJ2-7, with 8 bases fitting TRBD1. CDR1 and CDR2 from the germline V gene are MNHEY and SVGEGT. The CDR3 runs 17 residues. V lost 0 bases, J lost 0 bases, and 7 bases stayed unmatched. In nucleotides, the CDR3 is TGTGCCAGCAGTTACTCGGGGGACAGGACAATCTCCTACGAGCAGTACTTC. The encoded protein is CASSYSGDRTISYEQYF.

This clonotype was seen repeatedly, ten times or more. This chain links TRBV7-6 with TRBJ2-7; 10 bases map to TRBD2. The CDR3 length is 17 residues. CDR1 is SGHVS, CDR2 FNYEAQ, per germline. V shed 3 bases, J shed 8 bases, and the junction held 16 bases outside the gene matches. This chain's CDR3 is CASSLQTPPAGGPQQYF. The CDR3 nucleotides read TGTGCCAGCAGCTTGCAAACCCCCCCAGCGGGAGGGCCCCAGCAGTACTTC.

This clonotype was counted at least ten times. This sequence joins TRBV6-2 or TRBV6-3 and TRBJ2-1; D remains unclear. The CDR3 is 17 amino acids. CDR1 MNHEY and CDR2 SVGEGT come from the germline V gene. Trimming removed 5 bases from V and 2 bases from J, with 19 bases in between. The CDR3 region has the DNA TGTGCCAGCAGTGGACCTCCAGAGGTATCCACCTACAATGAGCAGTTCTTC. Residues: CASSGPPEVSTYNEQFF.

With regard to this clonotype: With a much larger clone just one base away, this may be a read error. This sequence joins TRBV13 and TRBJ2-7; D remains ambiguous. This CDR3 contains 14 residues. Germline CDR1 is PRHDT and CDR2 is FYEKMQ (reference sequence). V gave up 2 bases and J gave up 3 bases, with 11 bases separating them. In DNA, the CDR3 is TGTGCCAGCAGCTTAAAGGACGGACGCTACGAGCAGTACTTC. Protein product: CASSLKDGRYEQYF.

This clonotype has only a few counts. The chain joins TRBV27 to TRBJ2-2, with D perhaps TRBD2 (5 bases). V was clipped by 6 bases and J by 6 bases, with 14 bases between them. Looked up from germline, CDR1 is MNHEY and CDR2 is SMNVEV (reference sequence). The CDR3 runs 14 residues. The CDR3 reads CASRLVAAAGELFF. In nucleotides, the CDR3 is TGTGCCAGCAGACTAGTTGCCGCGGCCGGGGAGCTGTTTTTT.

Many counts were recorded for this clonotype. The V and J genes are TRBV11-3 and TRBJ2-7, with D tentatively TRBD2 (6 bases). The CDR3 spans 14 residues. V was clipped by 0 bases and J by 4 bases, with 10 bases between them. CDR1 SGHNT and CDR2 YENEEA come from the germline V gene. This chain's CDR3 is CASSLDQREYEQYF. CDR3 DNA sequence: TGTGCCAGCAGCTTAGATCAACGGGAGTACGAGCAGTACTTC.

This clonotype was seen a few times. The chain links TRBV30 to TRBJ1-1; D is unclear. Germline V lookup: CDR1 GTSNPN, CDR2 SVGIG (reference sequence). This CDR3 is built from 19 residues. Deletions cut 2 bases from V and 3 bases from J, with 28 bases between. The CDR3 spells CAWSPKRRIESILDTEAFF. CDR3 DNA: TGTGCCTGGAGTCCTAAGCGGCGCATAGAGTCCATACTTGACACTGAAGCTTTCTTT. The full variable domain, rest sourced from reference TRBV30 and TRBJ1-1, is SQTIHQWPATLVQPVGSPLSLECTVEGTSNPNLYWYRQAAGRGLQLLFYSVGIGQISSEVPQNLSASRPQDRQFILSSKKLLLSDSGFYLCAWSPKRRIESILDTEAFFGQGTRLTVV.

This clonotype was seen many times. The CDR3: CSAMTGMIGYEQYF. CDR3 bases: TGCAGTGCCATGACAGGGATGATAGGCTACGAGCAGTACTTC. The chain is built from TRBV20-1 and TRBJ2-7; TRBD1 matches at 7 bases. The CDR3 has 14 amino acids. Germline assignment: CDR1 DFQATT and CDR2 SNEGSKA (reference sequence). After removal of 6 bases from V and 3 bases from J, the junction contained 11 bases not matched to a gene.

This clonotype was found many times. The chain links TRBV6-6 to TRBJ2-1, with a tentative D call TRBD1 (6 bases). Germline V gives CDR1 MNHNY, CDR2 SVGAGI (reference sequence). Trimming stripped 2 bases from V and 0 bases from J, with 8 bases between. The CDR3 extends over 15 amino acids. The CDR3 reads CASSYGQSSYNEQFF. The CDR3, as DNA: TGTGCCAGCAGTTACGGACAGTCCTCCTACAATGAGCAGTTCTTC.

In its sample, this clonotype was seen many times. The rearrangement joins TRBV7-9 to TRBJ2-7, with 9 positions matching TRBD2. Germline V CDR1 and CDR2: SEHNR, FQNEAQ (reference sequence). J was trimmed by 2 bases and V by 1 base; bases with no gene match: 6. This CDR3 contains 16 residues. This CDR3 is CASSLERTSDTYEQYF. Here the CDR3 DNA reads TGTGCCAGCAGCTTAGAAAGGACTAGCGATACCTACGAGCAGTACTTC.

The genes are TRBV7-9 and TRBJ2-5, with 7 bases aligning to TRBD1. V shed 2 bases and J 4 bases; nucleotides not matched to a gene: 4. CDR1 is SEHNR and CDR2 is FQNEAQ in the germline V gene (reference sequence). The CDR3 sequence is 14 residues long. The CDR3 protein is CASSLTTGAETQYF. Here the CDR3 DNA reads TGTGCCAGCAGCTTAACAACAGGGGCAGAGACCCAGTACTTC.

This clonotype came up a few times. J is TRBJ2-2 and V is TRBV6-1; D is uncertain. Germline CDR1 is MNHNS and CDR2 is SASEGT. V lost 10 bases and J 1 base, leaving 16 bases between the germline ends. The CDR3 consists of 15 residues. The chain's CDR3 is CATFNDRQNTGELFF. The CDR3 DNA follows: TGTGCCACCTTCAACGATAGGCAGAACACCGGGGAGCTGTTTTTT.

In its sample, this clonotype was seen many times. This chain joins TRBV2 and TRBJ1-4; tentative D call: TRBD1 (5 bases). This CDR3 is built from 14 residues. Per the germline V gene, CDR1 is SNHLY and CDR2 is FYNNEI. V lost 6 bases and J lost 8, with 16 bases in between. CDR3 sequence reads: CASRGGQTEEKLFF. CDR3 DNA: TGTGCCAGCAGGGGAGGGCAGACAGAGGAAAAACTGTTTTTT.

This clonotype was counted at least ten times. The CDR3: CASSPPGQAKGYTF. Written as DNA, the CDR3 is TGTGCCAGCAGCCCCCCGGGGCAAGCGAAGGGCTACACCTTC. The rearrangement links TRBV12-3 or TRBV12-4 to TRBJ1-2, with D possibly being TRBD1 (5 bases). The germline V and J ends were trimmed by 6 bases and 8 bases, with 19 bases remaining between them. The CDR3 is 14 amino acids.

This clonotype was observed many times. This rearrangement joins TRBV6-5 to TRBJ2-6; D is possibly TRBD2 (6 bases). In germline, CDR1 is MNHEY, CDR2 SVGAGI. CDR3 size: 16 residues. V was shortened by 0 bases and J by 4 bases, with 10 bases between the two germline ends. The CDR3 DNA reads as TGTGCCAGCAGTTACTCAGGAGGGCGGGGGGCCAACGTCCTGACTTTC. Translation gives CASSYSGGRGANVLTF.

At least ten counts were recorded for this clonotype. This sequence joins TRBV29-1 and TRBJ2-2, with TRBD1 matching 8 bases. Germline CDR1 is SQVTM and CDR2 is ANQGSEA. The CDR3 has 13 residues. V lost 6 bases and J lost 1; bases outside the gene matches: 1. The CDR3, as DNA: TGCAGCGTAGACAGGGGGAACACCGGGGAGCTGTTTTTT. As protein: CSVDRGNTGELFF.

This clonotype was seen a few times. The genes are TRBV18 and TRBJ2-1, with D possibly TRBD2 on 6 matching bases. Germline V gene sequence: CDR1 KGHSH, CDR2 LQKENI. This CDR3 has 17 residues. V dropped 4 bases and J dropped 3 bases, with 19 bases sitting between them. The DNA of the CDR3 is TGTGCCAGCTCACGCGCCCCCGTGGGAGGAGTCTACAATGAGCAGTTCTTC. Encoded protein: CASSRAPVGGVYNEQFF.

This clonotype has a count of ten or more. The chain is built from TRBV28 and TRBJ1-6, with a tentative D call TRBD1 (5 bases). The V and J ends lost 6 bases and 7 bases respectively, with 19 bases between them. Germline CDR1 is MDHEN and CDR2 is SYDVKM. The CDR3 runs 16 residues. Here the CDR3 reads CASSPGGGRGNSPLHF. CDR3 in DNA: TGTGCCAGCAGCCCGGGGGGGGGAAGAGGAAATTCACCCCTCCACTTT.

The chain combines TRBV4-1 with TRBJ2-2; 7 bases agree with TRBD2. Germline V CDR1 and CDR2: MGHRA, YSYEKL. V was pared by 6 bases and J by 2 bases, with 9 bases of the junction left unmatched. This CDR3 region has 16 residues. The CDR3 reads CASSPVGTINTGELFF. CDR3 DNA: TGCGCCAGCAGTCCTGTAGGGACTATAAACACCGGGGAGCTGTTTTTT.

This clonotype was found many times. The chain couples TRBV7-3 to TRBJ2-5, with a possible D match to TRBD2 (6 bases). Trimming stripped 5 bases from V and 1 base from J, with 11 bases between. Germline CDR1 reads SGHTA; CDR2 reads FQGTGA. This CDR3 region has 14 residues. The CDR3 region has the DNA TGTGCCAGCAGCCCGGACGGGGGCCAAGAGACCCAGTACTTC. This encodes CASSPDGGQETQYF.

In this sample, this clonotype turned up many times. The J gene is TRBJ2-5, the V gene TRBV27; a weak D match, TRBD1 (5 bases). Trimming cost V 0 bases and J 1 base, with 6 bases left between them. The CDR3 runs to 14 residues. Germline CDR1 and CDR2: MNHEY and SMNVEV (reference sequence). The CDR3 DNA reads TGTGCCAGCAGTTTATCACAGGCCCAAGAGACCCAGTACTTC. Translated: CASSLSQAQETQYF.

J is TRBJ1-6 and V is TRBV6-5; maybe TRBD1 (5 bases). Trimming left V 0 bases short and J 8 bases short, with 20 bases between. The CDR3 runs to 18 residues. Per germline, CDR1 MNHEY and CDR2 SVGAGI. CDR3 protein: CASSYSIPSRGEDSPLHF. The CDR3 DNA follows: TGTGCCAGCAGTTACTCGATTCCTAGCCGGGGCGAGGATTCACCCCTCCACTTT.

Many counts were recorded for this clonotype. The gene calls are TRBV20-1 and TRBJ2-3; 10 bases line up with TRBD2. V was clipped by 1 base and J by 0 bases; unmatched bases: 10. The CDR3 runs to 18 residues. Per the germline V gene, CDR1 is DFQATT and CDR2 is SNEGSKA (reference sequence). This CDR3 reads CSARVPSGSRTSTDTQYF. In nucleotides, the CDR3 is TGCAGTGCTAGAGTACCTAGCGGGAGTCGGACTAGCACAGATACGCAGTATTTT.

This clonotype was counted a few times. The chain carries TRBV15 and TRBJ1-1; D ambiguous. The ends were cut back, 3 bases at V and 11 bases at J, with 16 bases in the middle. CDR1 LNHNV and CDR2 YYDKDF come from the germline V gene (reference sequence). The CDR3 covers 13 residues. The CDR3 sequence is CATSRSTFERAFF. CDR3 sequence (DNA): TGTGCCACCAGCAGGTCCACGTTCGAGCGGGCTTTCTTT.

In this sample, this clonotype turned up many times. The gene calls are TRBV12-3 or TRBV12-4 and TRBJ2-7, with 10 bases that match TRBD1. The CDR3 length is 17 residues. The V and J ends lost 6 bases and 5 bases, in that order; junction bases with no gene match: 16. The CDR3 sequence: CASSRLSAGQGRDEQYF. The CDR3 DNA sequence: TGTGCCAGCAGCCGCTTGTCCGCGGGACAGGGGCGCGACGAGCAGTACTTC.